Below are 10 T cell receptor beta chains sequenced from a single sample in a study of metastatic and nonmetastatic thyroid tumors. Before thyroid surgery, none of the patients had received any treatment. From the PCR reads, TCRdb re-called clones with MiXCR. Among about 93,000 clones, over 8.5% were seen once, and the ten largest hold approximately 8.8%. The sample consisted of blood. The receptors derive from a female donor with papillary thyroid cancer or a benign thyroid nodule (not recorded which). Some clones in this sample may be carry-over from other donors' samples.

This clone was seen only a few times. V gene TRBV5-1 combines with J gene TRBJ2-3; 7 bases map to TRBD2. The germline V gene has CDR1 SGHRS and CDR2 YFSETQ. CDR3 length: 16 residues. The junction had 4 bases not matched to a gene; V was cut back by 0 bases and J by 0 bases. CDR3 region: CASSLAPAGSTDTQYF. As DNA, the CDR3 is TGCGCCAGCAGCTTGGCTCCAGCGGGGAGCACAGATACGCAGTATTTT.

This clone has just a few counts. A much larger clone is a single base away; this may be a read error. This chain uses TRBV15 with TRBJ2-2; D unresolved. The germline gives CDR1 LNHNV, CDR2 YYDKDF (reference sequence). The CDR3 consists of 12 residues. Trimming pared 7 bases from V and 2 bases from J, leaving 5 bases between. CDR3 amino acids: CATISNTGELFF. The DNA of the CDR3 is TGTGCCACCATCTCCAACACCGGGGAGCTGTTTTTT.

This clone was detected many times. The chain combines TRBV28 with TRBJ1-2; D gene unclear. The CDR3 length is 12 residues. V was pared by 6 bases and J by 3 bases, with 8 bases between. Germline values: CDR1 MDHEN, CDR2 SYDVKM. CDR3 loop: CASSRTYYGYTF. In DNA form, the CDR3 reads TGTGCCAGCAGCCGTACCTACTATGGCTACACCTTC.

This clone was counted at least ten times. The CDR3 reads CASSPQSWGYTF. CDR3 nucleotides: TGTGCCAGCAGCCCCCAGTCCTGGGGCTACACCTTC. The V and J genes are TRBV12-3 or TRBV12-4 and TRBJ1-2; no clear D gene. Deletions cut 6 bases from V and 8 bases from J, with 13 bases between. The CDR3 sequence is 12 residues long.

This clone came up many times. This sequence joins TRBV28 and TRBJ1-1, with a possible D match to TRBD1 (6 bases). The CDR3 contains 15 residues. Germline-derived CDR1 and CDR2 are MDHEN and SYDVKM. The V gene lost 5 bases and the J gene lost 4 bases, with 17 bases spanning the gap. CDR3: CASSPIAQGSTEAFF. The CDR3 region has the DNA TGTGCCAGCAGTCCTATCGCCCAGGGGAGCACTGAAGCTTTCTTT. Full variable domain (remainder filled in from reference TRBV28 and TRBJ1-1): DVKVTQSSRYLVKRTGEKVFLECVQDMDHENMFWYRQDPGLGLRLIYFSYDVKMKEKGDIPEGYSVSREKKERFSLILESASTNQTSMYLCASSPIAQGSTEAFFGQGTRLTVV.

There are many counts of this clone. The chain employs TRBV2 and TRBJ2-3; D remains unclear. With 6 bases removed from V and 2 bases from J, the gap between germline ends came to 6 bases. CDR3 length: 12 amino acids. Germline-derived CDR1 and CDR2 are SNHLY and FYNNEI. Here the CDR3 reads CASRGYTDTQYF. Written as DNA, the CDR3 is TGTGCCAGCAGAGGATACACAGATACGCAGTATTTT. Supplemented by reference TRBV2 and TRBJ2-3, the full variable domain reads EPEVTQTPSHQVTQMGQEVILRCVPISNHLYFYWYRQILGQKVEFLVSFYNNEISEKSEIFDDQFSVERPDGSNFTLKIRSTKLEDSAMYFCASRGYTDTQYFGPGTRLTVL.

This clone was detected many times. The rearrangement links TRBV29-1 to TRBJ2-1; D possibly uses TRBD1 or TRBD2 (6 bases each). The length of the CDR3 is 15 residues. CDR1 and CDR2 (germline): SQVTM, ANQGSEA. V was cut by 5 bases and J by 4 bases, with 18 bases left in between. As DNA, the CDR3 is TGCAGCGTTACCCCACAGGGTGGGGGGTACAATGAGCAGTTCTTC. Translation: CSVTPQGGGYNEQFF.

In its sample, this clone was seen many times. The chain carries TRBV11-1 and TRBJ1-5, with TRBD1 matching 8 bases. This CDR3 is 17 amino acids long. Germline-derived CDR1 and CDR2 are SGHAT and FQDESV (reference sequence). V shed 5 bases, J shed 5 bases, and the junction held 14 bases outside the gene matches. The CDR3 bases are TGTGCCAGCAGCCTAGGGGCAGGGGGCAGGGGAGATCAGCCCCAGCATTTT. Residues: CASSLGAGGRGDQPQHF.

This clone was observed at least ten times. The chain recombines TRBV6-6 with TRBJ1-2; maybe TRBD1 (5 bases). Trimming pared 2 bases from V and 4 bases from J, leaving 11 bases between. The CDR3 contains 14 residues. Germline loops: CDR1 MNHNY, CDR2 SVGAGI (reference sequence). CDR3 nucleotides: TGTGCCAGCAGTTACAGGGACGGACGCTATGGCTACACCTTC. It codes for CASSYRDGRYGYTF.

Comment on this clone: This may arise from a read error, as a much more abundant clone is one base away. The chain employs TRBV9 and TRBJ2-3; TRBD2 matches at 7 bases. The ends lost 4 bases at V and 6 bases at J; junction bases unmatched: 8. The CDR3 consists of 14 residues. Per the germline V gene, CDR1 is SGDLS and CDR2 is YYNGEE. The CDR3 DNA is TGTGCCAGCAGCTGCCGGGAGGACCCCGATACGCAGTATTTT. Its protein product is CASSCREDPDTQYF.